This T cell receptor beta chain was recovered during a study of blood T cell repertoires in COVID-19. Study summary: PBMCs, B-cell-depleted T cells, or T cells were the source of the cDNA or gDNA that made up the material.

V was pared by 0 bases and J by 5 bases, with 8 bases of the junction left unmatched. Germline lookup yields CDR1 MGHRA and CDR2 YSYEKL. The CDR3 runs 16 residues. Under the authors' procedure: The authors estimated nucleated cell counts from reference gene primer amplification. Data came from immunoSEQ multiplex PCR; TCRdb stores just in-frame clones and leaves some out. V and J calls and clone size are as listed in that table; D and trimming were resolved from the DNA. The sample consists of 10,000 to 15,000 clones, about nine tenths of them appearing once. Sequencing was carried out using peripheral blood. This clonotype originated in a human donor in a cohort sampled during active COVID-19. The V call is TRBV4-1, the J call TRBJ2-5, with 8 bases aligning to TRBD1. For the CDR3, the DNA is TGCGCCAGCAGCCAAGATCTGTCAGGGGGCAGGGAGACCCAGTACTTC. It codes for CASSQDLSGGRETQYF.